Listed here are 20 T cell receptor beta chains from one sample, sequenced in a study of beta chain features in type 1 diabetes. Their antigens remain unidentified. Study-wide results and caveats: Shorter TCRB CDR3s, moderately but significantly so, marked every one of the four CD4+ subsets in Type 1 diabetes patients.

Sequencing targeted expressed TCRB transcripts, as all isolated RNA had been reverse transcribed. Data came from immunoSEQ multiplex PCR; TCRdb stores just in-frame clones and leaves some out. Among 400,000 or so clones listed, about 10% were seen once. The sequenced sample was central memory CD4+ T cells from blood. These receptors all come from a man aged 30 to 39 with type 1 diabetes.

At least ten counts were recorded for this clone. The CDR3 reads CASMGATGFYEQYF. The CDR3 nucleotides read TGTGCCAGCATGGGGGCGACGGGGTTCTACGAGCAGTACTTC. The rearrangement joins TRBV11-2 to TRBJ2-7; D is possibly TRBD1 (6 bases). This CDR3 has 14 amino acids. Looked up from germline, CDR1 is SGHAT and CDR2 is FQNNGV. The V gene lost 7 bases and the J gene lost 3 bases, with 16 bases spanning the gap.

This clone has a handful of counts. The chain links TRBV11-2 to TRBJ2-6; D is perhaps TRBD2 (6 bases). The V gene's germline CDR1 is SGHAT and CDR2 FQNNGV. V dropped 2 bases and J dropped 0 bases, with 11 bases sitting between them. The CDR3 totals 17 residues. The CDR3 spells CASSLRGYGSGANVLTF. CDR3 nucleotide sequence: TGTGCCAGCAGCTTACGGGGGTACGGCTCTGGGGCCAACGTCCTGACTTTC.

This clone was found a few times. The chain employs TRBV9 and TRBJ2-5, with D possibly being TRBD2 (6 bases). The length of the CDR3 is 16 residues. Per the germline V gene, CDR1 is SGDLS and CDR2 is YYNGEE. With 3 bases removed from V and 5 bases from J, the gap between germline ends came to 20 bases. The CDR3: CASSDLRLSSAETQYF. CDR3 nucleotide sequence: TGTGCCAGCAGCGATTTGAGACTCTCTAGCGCGGAGACCCAGTACTTC.

The rearrangement links TRBV21-1 to TRBJ1-1. TRBV21-1 is a documented pseudogene. The CDR3 is made up of 15 amino acids. CDR3 nucleotide sequence: TGTGCCAGCAGCAAAGGCCGGGGGCTCAACACTGAAGCTTTCTTT. The encoded protein is CASSKGRGLNTEAFF.

This clone appeared a few times. The J gene is TRBJ2-7, the V gene TRBV14; D call uncertain. The V gene's germline CDR1 is SGHDN and CDR2 FVKESK. V was cut by 1 base and J by 4 bases, with 8 bases left in between. This CDR3 has 13 amino acids. CDR3 bases: TGTGCCAGCAGCCAAGTTGTAGAATACGAGCAGTACTTC. Amino acid sequence: CASSQVVEYEQYF.

The V call is TRBV18, the J call TRBJ1-4; 8 nucleotides agree with TRBD1. CDR1 is KGHSH, CDR2 LQKENI, per germline. The CDR3 totals 14 residues. The V gene end was trimmed by 4 bases and the J gene end by 8 bases; junction bases not matched to a gene: 6. CDR3 region: CASSQGQGGEKLFF. CDR3 bases: TGTGCCAGCTCACAAGGACAGGGAGGAGAAAAACTGTTTTTT.

This sequence joins TRBV6-6 and TRBJ2-7; D not resolved. The CDR3 length is 15 residues. Between the trimmed V and J ends, which lost 4 bases and 4 bases, there was a span of 17 bases. Germline V gives CDR1 MNHNY, CDR2 SVGAGI (reference sequence). As DNA, the CDR3 is TGTGCCAGCAGTTTCGTGATCACCGGCAAATACGAGCAGTACTTC. Translated: CASSFVITGKYEQYF.

The V call is TRBV27, the J call TRBJ2-5, with 8 bases matching TRBD2. Trimming removed 0 bases from V and 1 base from J; junction bases left unmatched: 7. The CDR3 is 17 amino acids. Looked up from germline, CDR1 is MNHEY and CDR2 is SMNVEV (reference sequence). CDR3 sequence: CASSLSAASGFQETQYF. DNA of the CDR3: TGTGCCAGCAGTTTATCGGCTGCTAGCGGGTTCCAAGAGACCCAGTACTTC.

The table lists this clone with a few counts. This sequence joins TRBV19 and TRBJ1-1, with 7 bases fitting TRBD1. Germline CDR1 LNHDA, CDR2 SQIVND (reference sequence). J gave up 8 bases and V 3 bases, and 6 bases lay outside the gene matches. The CDR3 loop spans 13 amino acids. This chain's CDR3 is CASSMTGQDEAFF. The CDR3 coding sequence is TGTGCCAGTAGTATGACCGGACAGGACGAAGCTTTCTTT.

This clone was seen at least ten times. V usage is TRBV28 and J usage is TRBJ2-7; a possible D gene is TRBD1 (6 bases). The CDR3 has 14 residues. V gave up 3 bases and J gave up 3 bases, with 12 bases separating them. Germline V lookup: CDR1 MDHEN, CDR2 SYDVKM. The CDR3 nucleotides read TGTGCCAGCAGTTTCTTGGGCAGGGGCTACGAGCAGTACTTC. Residues: CASSFLGRGYEQYF.

DNA for the CDR3: TGTGCCAGCAGCTCCCGCGGGGCTCGGGAGCAGTACTTC. Its translation: CASSSRGAREQYF. The chain uses TRBV7-3 and TRBJ2-7, with D possibly being TRBD2 (6 bases). V was trimmed by 4 bases and J by 7 bases, leaving 14 bases between them. This CDR3 region has 13 residues. Per germline, CDR1 SGHTA and CDR2 FQGTGA.

This rearrangement joins TRBV7-9 to TRBJ1-5; possibly TRBD1 for D (6 bases). Germline CDR1 is SEHNR and CDR2 is FQNEAQ (reference sequence). The length of the CDR3 is 13 residues. The V gene lost 5 bases and the J gene lost 4 bases, with 9 bases spanning the gap. This CDR3 reads CASSRQANQPQHF. In DNA, the CDR3 is TGTGCCAGCAGCCGACAGGCTAATCAGCCCCAGCATTTT.

There are a few counts of this clone. The rearrangement links TRBV28 to TRBJ2-7; D call uncertain. The CDR3 runs to 14 residues. The germline V and J ends were trimmed by 1 base and 7 bases, with 14 bases remaining between them. Germline V gene data show CDR1 as MDHEN and CDR2 as SYDVKM. The CDR3 coding sequence is TGTGCCAGCAGTTTATCCGCTTCTTGGGGTGAGCAGTACTTC. Protein sequence: CASSLSASWGEQYF.

This clone was detected only a few times. The chain employs TRBV2 and TRBJ2-2, with 12 bases matching TRBD2. Unmatched junction bases numbered 4, after V lost 6 bases and J lost 5 bases. Germline V CDR1 and CDR2: SNHLY, FYNNEI. The CDR3 length is 15 residues. The CDR3 DNA is TGTGCCAGCAGGGCGACTAGCGGGAGTACCGGGGAGCTGTTTTTT. Encoded protein: CASRATSGSTGELFF.

The sample holds a few counts of this clone. V is TRBV14 and J is TRBJ2-1; possible D gene TRBD1, 6 bases. The V gene's germline CDR1 is SGHDN and CDR2 FVKESK. The CDR3 has 18 residues. The V and J ends lost 5 bases and 0 bases respectively, with 20 bases between them. The CDR3 sequence is CASSTFLGGEVSYNEQFF. CDR3 DNA: TGTGCCAGCAGCACCTTTTTAGGGGGAGAGGTCTCCTACAATGAGCAGTTCTTC.

The chain has TRBV7-8 and TRBJ2-2; TRBD1 matches at 8 bases. Per germline, CDR1 SGHVS and CDR2 FQNEAQ. This CDR3 is built from 18 residues. The V gene end was trimmed by 0 bases and the J gene end by 4 bases; junction bases not matched to a gene: 10. CDR3 protein: CASSLAGATGGGTGELFF. CDR3 nucleotide sequence: TGTGCCAGCAGCTTAGCGGGAGCTACAGGGGGTGGCACCGGGGAGCTGTTTTTT. The whole variable domain, remainder taken from reference TRBV7-8 and TRBJ2-2, is GAGVSQSPRYKVAKRGQDVALRCDPISGHVSLFWYQQALGQGPEFLTYFQNEAQLDKSGLPSDRFFAERPEGSVSTLKIQRTQQEDSAVYLCASSLAGATGGGTGELFFGEGSRLTVL.

The J gene is TRBJ2-7, the V gene TRBV4-1; possibly TRBD2 for D (6 bases). The CDR3 is 17 residues long. Germline loops: CDR1 MGHRA, CDR2 YSYEKL. V was cut by 3 bases and J by 0 bases, with 18 bases left in between. The CDR3 loop reads CASSQASTGTLSYEQYF. CDR3 bases: TGCGCCAGCAGCCAGGCCTCAACCGGGACTCTCTCCTACGAGCAGTACTTC.

This clone was observed a handful of times. This chain uses TRBV19 with TRBJ2-3; D may be TRBD2 (5 bases). The germline gives CDR1 LNHDA, CDR2 SQIVND (reference sequence). Trimming stripped 3 bases from V and 5 bases from J, with 6 bases between. This CDR3 spans 12 amino acids. The DNA for the CDR3 is TGTGCCAGTAGTATGCGGGTAGATACGCAGTATTTT. This encodes CASSMRVDTQYF. The full variable domain, completed using reference TRBV19 and TRBJ2-3, is DGGITQSPKYLFRKEGQNVTLSCEQNLNHDAMYWYRQDPGQGLRLIYYSQIVNDFQKGDIAEGYSVSREKKESFPLTVTSAQKNPTAFYLCASSMRVDTQYFGPGTRLTVL.

This clone was detected only a few times. The gene calls are TRBV28 and TRBJ2-6; unclear D gene. The CDR3 loop spans 13 amino acids. Germline V CDR1 and CDR2: MDHEN, SYDVKM. V shed 6 bases and J shed 1 base, with 4 bases lying between them. The CDR3 loop reads CASRLSGANVLTF. The CDR3 DNA is TGTGCCAGCAGACTATCTGGGGCCAACGTCCTGACTTTC.

This clone turned up a few times. J is TRBJ1-5 and V is TRBV6-5; maybe TRBD1 (5 bases). The length of the CDR3 is 14 residues. The V and J ends lost 6 bases and 5 bases respectively, with 14 bases between them. CDR1 and CDR2 from the germline V gene are MNHEY and SVGAGI. CDR3 bases: TGTGCCAGCAGCCAAACCGCAGGGTATCAGCCCCAGCATTTT. As protein: CASSQTAGYQPQHF.